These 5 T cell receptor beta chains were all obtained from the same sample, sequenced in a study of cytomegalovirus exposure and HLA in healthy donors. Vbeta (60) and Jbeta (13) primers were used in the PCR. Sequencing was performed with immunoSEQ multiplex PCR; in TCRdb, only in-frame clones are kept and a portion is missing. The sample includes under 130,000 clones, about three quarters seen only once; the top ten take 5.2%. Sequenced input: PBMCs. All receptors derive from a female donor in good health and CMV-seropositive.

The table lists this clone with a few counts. The CDR3 DNA sequence: TGCAGCGTTGAGGGACAGGGGGGAGGTCGCACAGATACGCAGTATTTT. It encodes CSVEGQGGGRTDTQYF. The chain couples TRBV29-1 to TRBJ2-3, with 11 bases aligning to TRBD1. There are 16 residues in the CDR3. Germline V gene sequence: CDR1 SQVTM, CDR2 ANQGSEA. V was pared by 3 bases and J by 1 base, with 6 bases of the junction left unmatched.

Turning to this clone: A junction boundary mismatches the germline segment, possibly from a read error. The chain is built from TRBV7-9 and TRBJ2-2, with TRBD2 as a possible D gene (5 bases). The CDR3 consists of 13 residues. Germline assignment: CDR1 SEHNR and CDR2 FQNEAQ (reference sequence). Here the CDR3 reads CASSLFSAGEPFF. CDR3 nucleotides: TGTGCCAGCAGCTTATTTTCGGCCGGGGAGCCGTTTTTT.

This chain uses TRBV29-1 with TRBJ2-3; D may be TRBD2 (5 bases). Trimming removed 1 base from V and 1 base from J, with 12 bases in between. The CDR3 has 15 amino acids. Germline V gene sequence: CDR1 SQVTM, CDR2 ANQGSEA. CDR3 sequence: CSVEGAGAGTDTQYF. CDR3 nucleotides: TGCAGCGTTGAAGGTGCAGGAGCGGGCACAGATACGCAGTATTTT.

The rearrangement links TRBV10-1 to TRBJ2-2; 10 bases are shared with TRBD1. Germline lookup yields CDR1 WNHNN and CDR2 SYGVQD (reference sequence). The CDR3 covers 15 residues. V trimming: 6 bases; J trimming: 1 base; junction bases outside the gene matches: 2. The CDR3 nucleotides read TGCGCCAGCAGCCGGGACAGGGGGAACACCGGGGAGCTGTTTTTT. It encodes CASSRDRGNTGELFF.

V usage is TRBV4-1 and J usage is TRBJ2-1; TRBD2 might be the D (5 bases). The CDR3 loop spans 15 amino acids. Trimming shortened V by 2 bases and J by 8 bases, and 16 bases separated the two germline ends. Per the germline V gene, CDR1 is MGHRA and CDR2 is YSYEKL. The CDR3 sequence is CASSQNWRLKDEQFF. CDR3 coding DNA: TGCGCCAGCAGCCAAAATTGGAGACTAAAAGATGAGCAGTTCTTC.